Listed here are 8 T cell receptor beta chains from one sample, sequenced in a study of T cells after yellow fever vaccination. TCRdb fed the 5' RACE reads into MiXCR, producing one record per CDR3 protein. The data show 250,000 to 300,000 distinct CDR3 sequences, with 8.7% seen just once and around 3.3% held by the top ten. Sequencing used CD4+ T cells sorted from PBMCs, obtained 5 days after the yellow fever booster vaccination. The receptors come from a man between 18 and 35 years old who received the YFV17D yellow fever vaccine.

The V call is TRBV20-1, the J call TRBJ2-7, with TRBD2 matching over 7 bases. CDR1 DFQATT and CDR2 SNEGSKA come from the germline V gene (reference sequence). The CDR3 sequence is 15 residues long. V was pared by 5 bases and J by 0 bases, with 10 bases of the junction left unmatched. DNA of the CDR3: TGCAGTGCTCAGAGTCCAGCGGGGAGCTCCTACGAGCAGTACTTC. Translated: CSAQSPAGSSYEQYF.

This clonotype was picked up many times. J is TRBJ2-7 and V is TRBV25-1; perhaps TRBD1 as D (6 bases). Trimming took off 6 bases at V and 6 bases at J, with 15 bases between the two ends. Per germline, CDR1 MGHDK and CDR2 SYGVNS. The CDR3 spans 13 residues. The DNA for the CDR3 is TGTGCCAGCAGCGAGAACAGGGCTTGCGAGCAGTACTTC. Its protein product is CASSENRACEQYF.

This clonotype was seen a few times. The CDR3 DNA reads as TGCAGTGCTAGGAGGGGGGCTGTGAACACTGAAGCTTTCTTT. Translated: CSARRGAVNTEAFF. V gene TRBV20-1 combines with J gene TRBJ1-1; the D gene is possibly TRBD1 (6 bases). Trimming shortened V by 3 bases and J by 0 bases, and 11 bases separated the two germline ends. The CDR3 is 14 residues long. Germline-derived CDR1 and CDR2 are DFQATT and SNEGSKA (reference sequence).

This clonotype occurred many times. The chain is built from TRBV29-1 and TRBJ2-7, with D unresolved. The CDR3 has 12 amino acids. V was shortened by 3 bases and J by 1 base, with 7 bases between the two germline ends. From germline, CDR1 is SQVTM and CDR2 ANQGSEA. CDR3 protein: CSVEDPSYEQYF. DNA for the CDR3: TGCAGCGTTGAGGACCCTTCCTACGAGCAGTACTTC.

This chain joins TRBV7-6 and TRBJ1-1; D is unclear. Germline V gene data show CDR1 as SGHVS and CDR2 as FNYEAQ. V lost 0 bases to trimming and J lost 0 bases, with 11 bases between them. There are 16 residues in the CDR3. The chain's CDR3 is CASSLASTGMNTEAFF. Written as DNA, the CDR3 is TGTGCCAGCAGCTTAGCATCAACTGGTATGAACACTGAAGCTTTCTTT.

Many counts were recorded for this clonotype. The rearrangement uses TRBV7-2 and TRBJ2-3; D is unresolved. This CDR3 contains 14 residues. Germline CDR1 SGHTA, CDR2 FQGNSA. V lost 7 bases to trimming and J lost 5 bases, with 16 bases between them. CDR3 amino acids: CASNPGSRGDTQYF. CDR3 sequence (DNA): TGTGCCAGCAACCCCGGGTCCCGAGGAGATACGCAGTATTTT.

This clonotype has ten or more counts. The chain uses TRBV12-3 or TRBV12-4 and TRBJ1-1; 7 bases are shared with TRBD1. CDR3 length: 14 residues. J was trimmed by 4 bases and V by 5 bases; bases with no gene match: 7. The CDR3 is CASSQQGLSTEAFF. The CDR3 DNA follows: TGTGCCAGCAGTCAACAGGGGCTGAGCACTGAAGCTTTCTTT.

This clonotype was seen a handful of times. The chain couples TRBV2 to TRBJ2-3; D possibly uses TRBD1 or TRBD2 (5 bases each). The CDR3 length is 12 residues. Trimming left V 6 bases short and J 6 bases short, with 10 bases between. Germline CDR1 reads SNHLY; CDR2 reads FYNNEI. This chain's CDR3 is CASRGPRDTQYF. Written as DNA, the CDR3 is TGTGCCAGCAGGGGACCGCGGGATACGCAGTATTTT.